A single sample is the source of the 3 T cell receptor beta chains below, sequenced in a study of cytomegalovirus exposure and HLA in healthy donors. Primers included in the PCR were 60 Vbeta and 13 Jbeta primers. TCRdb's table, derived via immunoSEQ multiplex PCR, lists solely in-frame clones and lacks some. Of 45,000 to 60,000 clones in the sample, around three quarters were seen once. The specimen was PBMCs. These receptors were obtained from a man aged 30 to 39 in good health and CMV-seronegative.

CDR3 sequence: CASSGVSSGANVLTF. As DNA, the CDR3 is TGTGCCAGCAGTGGTGTTAGCTCTGGGGCCAACGTCCTGACTTTC. The chain recombines TRBV6-1 with TRBJ2-6; D gene uncertain. CDR3 size: 15 residues. V was shortened by 4 bases and J by 0 bases, with 7 bases between the two germline ends. Germline loops: CDR1 MNHNS, CDR2 SASEGT.

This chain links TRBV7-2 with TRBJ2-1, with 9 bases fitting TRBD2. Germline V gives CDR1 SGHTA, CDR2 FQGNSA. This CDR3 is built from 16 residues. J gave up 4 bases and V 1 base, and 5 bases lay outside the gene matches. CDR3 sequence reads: CASSLVGTSTYNEQFF. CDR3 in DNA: TGTGCCAGCAGCTTAGTGGGGACTAGCACATACAATGAGCAGTTCTTC.

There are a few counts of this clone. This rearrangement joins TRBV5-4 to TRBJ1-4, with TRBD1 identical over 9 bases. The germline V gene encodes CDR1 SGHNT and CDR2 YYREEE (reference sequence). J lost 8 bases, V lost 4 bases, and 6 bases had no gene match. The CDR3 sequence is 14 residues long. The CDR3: CASSRTGEGEKLFF. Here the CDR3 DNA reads TGTGCCAGCAGCAGGACAGGGGAGGGCGAAAAACTGTTTTTT.